The clone carrying this TCR beta chain was picked up one time. This CDR3 region has 16 residues. Germline CDR1 reads SGHAT; CDR2 reads FQDESV (reference sequence). V was shortened by 3 bases and J by 2 bases, with 14 bases between the two germline ends. The data belong to a study of OX40 agonist ivuxolimab in advanced cancers. Clones were sequenced by immunoSEQ multiplex PCR, and TCRdb holds only the in-frame ones, with some missing. The sample carries under 40,000 clones, approximately 81% recorded once. The V and J genes are TRBV11-1 and TRBJ2-1; D is perhaps TRBD2 (7 bases). The clonotype originates from an adult with an advanced solid tumor such as melanoma, head and neck, liver or kidney cancer. The sequencing used CD4+ or CD8+ T cells sorted from blood, collected in a trial of the OX40 agonist ivuxolimab. CDR3 bases: TGTGCCAGCAGCTTGGGGGGGCGCATAACCTACAATGAGCAGTTCTTC. Translated: CASSLGGRITYNEQFF.